This T cell receptor (beta chain) was sequenced for a study of OX40 agonist ivuxolimab in advanced cancers. Study as a whole: The study enrolled dose-escalation patients with hepatocellular carcinoma, melanoma, renal cell or head and neck cancer. Those enrolled were approximately 87% male, with a mean age of 60 years and ages from roughly 20 to 85. Overall study findings and caveats: CD8+ T cells averaged more expanded clones than CD4+. Antigen specificity remained undetermined for the expanded peripheral T cells.

About this clone itself: Its antigen is not known.

Produced via immunoSEQ multiplex PCR; TCRdb's table is partial and in-frame only. The sample holds 20,000 to 25,000 clones, around 67% seen once. The ends were cut back, 4 bases at V and 4 bases at J, with 19 bases in the middle. This CDR3 has 16 residues. Germline V gene lookup returns CDR1 MNHEY and CDR2 SMNVEV (reference sequence). The source material was CD4+ or CD8+ T cells sorted from blood, sampled in a trial of the OX40 agonist ivuxolimab. The sequence derives from an adult with an advanced solid tumor such as melanoma, head and neck, liver or kidney cancer. The chain joins TRBV27 to TRBJ1-1; TRBD1 might be the D (6 bases). CDR3 DNA: TGTGCCAGCAGTTCTCCTCCCACGGGGGGCATCACTGAAGCTTTCTTT. Translating gives CASSSPPTGGITEAFF.